These 7 T cell receptor beta chains were all obtained from the same sample, sequenced in a study of blood T cell repertoires in COVID-19. Some clones are missing from TCRdb's copy, which holds only in-frame ones; the method was immunoSEQ multiplex PCR. The profile covers hundreds of thousands of clones, with about nine tenths appearing a single time and over 6% taken by the ten largest. What was sequenced was peripheral blood. These receptor sequences come from a woman aged 45-60 years with COVID-19, enrolled during active disease.

The genes are TRBV2 and TRBJ2-4; D remains ambiguous. V shed 0 bases and J shed 2 bases, with 14 bases lying between them. Germline V CDR1 and CDR2: SNHLY, FYNNEI. CDR3 length: 17 amino acids. The chain's CDR3 is CASSEARFEDTKNIQYF. CDR3 DNA sequence: TGTGCCAGCAGTGAAGCGCGGTTTGAGGATACCAAAAACATTCAGTACTTC. The variable domain in full, completed from reference TRBV2 and TRBJ2-4, reads EPEVTQTPSHQVTQMGQEVILRCVPISNHLYFYWYRQILGQKVEFLVSFYNNEISEKSEIFDDQFSVERPDGSNFTLKIRSTKLEDSAMYFCASSEARFEDTKNIQYFGAGTRLSVL.

The table lists this clone with a count of one. The rearrangement links TRBV6-2 or TRBV6-3 to TRBJ2-1; 9 positions match TRBD2. The CDR3 is 16 amino acids. With 6 bases clipped from V and 10 bases from J, the junction kept 16 bases outside the gene matches. Germline-derived CDR1 and CDR2 are MNHEY and SVGEGT. DNA of the CDR3: TGTGCCAGCAGCCCTTGGGGTAGCGGGAGTAGAGAAGAGCAGTTCTTC. Residues: CASSPWGSGSREEQFF.

In its sample, this clone was seen a few times. The chain uses TRBV18 and TRBJ1-1; a weak D match, TRBD1 (5 bases). CDR1 and CDR2 from the germline V gene are KGHSH and LQKENI. There are 17 residues in the CDR3. Trimming stripped 4 bases from V and 4 bases from J, with 22 bases between. This CDR3 is CASSREGNLGGSTEAFF. For the CDR3, the DNA is TGTGCCAGCTCACGAGAGGGCAACTTGGGGGGGTCCACTGAAGCTTTCTTT.

The chain carries TRBV30 and TRBJ1-3; 9 bases fit TRBD1. V trimming: 4 bases; J trimming: 4 bases; junction bases outside the gene matches: 5. The CDR3 loop spans 14 amino acids. The germline CDR1 and CDR2 sequences are GTSNPN and SVGIG (reference sequence). CDR3 residues: CAWTQGARGNTIYF. CDR3 nucleotides: TGTGCCTGGACACAGGGGGCGCGGGGAAACACCATATATTTT.

V gene TRBV10-1 combines with J gene TRBJ2-3; 7 bases are shared with TRBD2. Germline V gene sequence: CDR1 WNHNN, CDR2 SYGVQD (reference sequence). This CDR3 has 16 residues. The ends lost 4 bases at V and 5 bases at J; junction bases unmatched: 12. CDR3 nucleotide sequence: TGCGCCAGCAGTGTACGGAATGCGGGAGCGATAGATACGCAGTATTTT. Its protein is CASSVRNAGAIDTQYF.

The chain has TRBV2 and TRBJ1-2, with D maybe TRBD1 (5 bases). The CDR3 consists of 13 residues. Germline lookup yields CDR1 SNHLY and CDR2 FYNNEI. The V end lost 4 bases, the J end lost 2 bases, and 8 bases lay between the germline ends. CDR3 in DNA: TGTGCCAGCAGTGTGGACACGAACTATGGCTACACCTTC. Protein product: CASSVDTNYGYTF.

The J gene is TRBJ1-4, the V gene TRBV29-1; D is unclear. The ends were cut back, 4 bases at V and 4 bases at J, with 10 bases in the middle. This CDR3 region has 13 residues. Germline V gene lookup returns CDR1 SQVTM and CDR2 ANQGSEA. The CDR3 coding sequence is TGCAGCGTTGGTGGAGTGAGTAATGAAAAACTGTTTTTT. Its translation is CSVGGVSNEKLFF.